This record looks at one T cell receptor beta chain sequence and its context. As yet, its antigen is unknown. This sample stems from a study of naive and memory T cell subsets. CMV status came from CD4+ IFNgamma after overnight CMV lysate stimulation. An equimolar mix of two oligonucleotides served as the beta constant-region primer for TRBC1 and TRBC2. Four rounds of PCR amplified the ligated cDNA using nested alpha and beta constant-region primers plus SP2. A 12-nucleotide UMI and the SP2 primer were added to the cDNA 3' end by oligonucleotide ligation. One entry per CDR3 protein, called by TCRdb with MiXCR from the UMI-ligation and nested PCR reads. The sample consists of roughly 97,000 distinct CDR3 sequences, 14% of them appearing once. Whole-study findings and limits: Especially in CD8 cells, naive repertoires contained a few larger clonotypes, possibly CD45RA-re-expressing memory cells. Expression changes during T cell differentiation may affect RNA-based TCR counts.

Sequenced input: naive CD8+ T cells from blood. This receptor was taken from a human donor in good health.

In nucleotides, the CDR3 is TGCGCCAGCAGCTTGGCCCCGGGACGCGTTCGGGGAGGCGAGCAGTACTTC. Translated, it gives CASSLAPGRVRGGEQYF. The V and J genes are TRBV5-1 and TRBJ2-7, with D tentatively TRBD2 (6 bases). The CDR3 loop spans 17 amino acids. The V end lost 0 bases, the J end lost 6 bases, and 22 bases lay between the germline ends. Germline V gene lookup returns CDR1 SGHRS and CDR2 YFSETQ.